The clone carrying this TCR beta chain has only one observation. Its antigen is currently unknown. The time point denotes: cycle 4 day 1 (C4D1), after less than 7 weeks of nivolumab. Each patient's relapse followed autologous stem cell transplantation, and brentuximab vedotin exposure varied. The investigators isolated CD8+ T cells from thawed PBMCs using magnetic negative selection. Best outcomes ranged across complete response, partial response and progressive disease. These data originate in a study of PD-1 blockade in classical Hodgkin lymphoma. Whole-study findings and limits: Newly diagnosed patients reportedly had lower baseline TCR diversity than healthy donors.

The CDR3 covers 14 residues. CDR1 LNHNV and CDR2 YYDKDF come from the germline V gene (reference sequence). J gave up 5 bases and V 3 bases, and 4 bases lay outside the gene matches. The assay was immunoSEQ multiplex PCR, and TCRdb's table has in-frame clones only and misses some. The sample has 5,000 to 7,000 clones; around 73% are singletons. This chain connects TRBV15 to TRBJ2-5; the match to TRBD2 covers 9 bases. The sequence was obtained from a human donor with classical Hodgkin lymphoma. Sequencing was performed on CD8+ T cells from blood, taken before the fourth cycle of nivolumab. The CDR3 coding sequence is TGTGCCACCAGCAGGGCCGGACTAGCGGAGACCCAGTACTTC. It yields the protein CATSRAGLAETQYF.